One and the same sample provided the 27 T cell receptor beta chains below, sequenced in a study of cytomegalovirus exposure and HLA in healthy donors. The method was immunoSEQ multiplex PCR; TCRdb's version includes in-frame clones alone and lacks a portion of them. The table has around 130,000 clones, roughly 86% seen once; the top ten hold 3% to 4%. Sample: PBMCs. The origin of the receptors is a man aged 25-45 years in good health and CMV-seronegative.

The rearrangement links TRBV29-1 to TRBJ2-7; 9 bases fit TRBD2. CDR1 and CDR2 (germline): SQVTM, ANQGSEA. This CDR3 is 13 amino acids long. V lost 3 bases to trimming and J lost 5 bases; unmatched junction nucleotides: 5. The CDR3 nucleotides read TGCAGCGTTGACCTAGCGGGGATCAACGAGCAGTACTTC. It yields the protein CSVDLAGINEQYF.

As concerns this clone: This sample also contains other DNA sequences that code for the same CDR3. V gene TRBV19 combines with J gene TRBJ1-2; the D gene is possibly TRBD1 (5 bases). Germline assignment: CDR1 LNHDA and CDR2 SQIVND (reference sequence). V was shortened by 6 bases and J by 1 base, with 9 bases between the two germline ends. This CDR3 has 13 residues. CDR3 DNA sequence: TGTGCCAGTAGCCCGGGGGGTAACTATGGCTACACCTTC. Its protein product is CASSPGGNYGYTF.

The chain uses TRBV11-1 and TRBJ2-7; TRBD1 matches at 9 bases. The CDR3 consists of 16 residues. After removal of 5 bases from V and 7 bases from J, the junction contained 15 bases not matched to a gene. CDR1 and CDR2 from the germline V gene are SGHAT and FQDESV (reference sequence). The CDR3 region is CASSGGGQGLPREQYF. The CDR3 DNA follows: TGTGCCAGCAGCGGTGGGGGACAGGGCCTTCCTAGGGAGCAGTACTTC. The full variable domain, completed using reference TRBV11-1 and TRBJ2-7, is EAEVAQSPRYKITEKSQAVAFWCDPISGHATLYWYRQILGQGPELLVQFQDESVVDDSQLPKDRFSAERLKGVDSTLKIQPAELGDSAMYLCASSGGGQGLPREQYFGPGTRLTVT.

CDR3 coding DNA: TGTGCCAGCTCACCACCGAACAGCCAACCGAACACCGGGGAGCTGTTTTTT. Its protein is CASSPPNSQPNTGELFF. The chain uses TRBV18 and TRBJ2-2; D is ambiguous. V was shortened by 0 bases and J by 0 bases, with 11 bases between the two germline ends. Germline V gene lookup returns CDR1 KGHSH and CDR2 LQKENI. This CDR3 comprises 17 residues.

This rearrangement joins TRBV6-1 to TRBJ2-2; 10 bases agree with TRBD1. CDR1 and CDR2 from the germline V gene are MNHNS and SASEGT. J gave up 6 bases and V 6 bases, and 7 bases lay outside the gene matches. The CDR3 is made up of 15 amino acids. The chain's CDR3 is CASRVTGGISGELFF. The CDR3, as DNA: TGTGCCAGCAGAGTGACAGGGGGCATTTCCGGGGAGCTGTTTTTT.

The chain is built from TRBV5-1 and TRBJ2-3; D may be TRBD2 (5 bases). The length of the CDR3 is 15 residues. The V end lost 5 bases, the J end lost 4 bases, and 17 bases lay between the germline ends. CDR1 is SGHRS, CDR2 YFSETQ, per germline. The CDR3 nucleotides are TGCGCCAGCAGGAGGAGGAGAGACCGGGCAGATACGCAGTATTTT. Translated: CASRRRRDRADTQYF.

The V gene is TRBV19, the J gene TRBJ2-5, with 10 bases lining up with TRBD2. CDR3 length equals 16 residues. Trimming removed 3 bases from V and 0 bases from J; junction bases left unmatched: 4. The germline CDR1 and CDR2 sequences are LNHDA and SQIVND (reference sequence). The CDR3 is CASSIGLADYQETQYF. CDR3 coding DNA: TGTGCCAGTAGTATCGGACTAGCGGACTACCAAGAGACCCAGTACTTC. Full variable domain (remainder filled in from reference TRBV19 and TRBJ2-5): DGGITQSPKYLFRKEGQNVTLSCEQNLNHDAMYWYRQDPGQGLRLIYYSQIVNDFQKGDIAEGYSVSREKKESFPLTVTSAQKNPTAFYLCASSIGLADYQETQYFGPGTRLLVL.

The rearrangement joins TRBV18 to TRBJ1-1; D is perhaps TRBD1 (5 bases). V lost 3 bases to trimming and J lost 0 bases, with 17 bases between them. Germline CDR1 KGHSH, CDR2 LQKENI. The CDR3 totals 17 residues. CDR3 region: CASSPFAGDSMNTEAFF. CDR3 in DNA: TGTGCCAGCTCACCGTTTGCGGGAGACAGTATGAACACTGAAGCTTTCTTT.

This chain links TRBV25-1 with TRBJ2-7, with unresolved D. V shed 0 bases and J shed 3 bases, with 9 bases lying between them. CDR1 MGHDK and CDR2 SYGVNS come from the germline V gene. The CDR3 has 14 amino acids. CDR3 nucleotides: TGTGCCAGCAGTGAATATCACCCAGGCTACGAGCAGTACTTC. Protein product: CASSEYHPGYEQYF.

V gene TRBV5-6 combines with J gene TRBJ1-6; D not resolved. The germline V gene has CDR1 SGHDT and CDR2 YYEEEE. CDR3 length: 16 amino acids. Trimming took 2 bases from V and 0 from J, leaving 9 bases between them. Here the CDR3 DNA reads TGTGCCAGCAGCTTCCGACGGAGCTCCTATAATTCACCCCTCCACTTT. Its translation is CASSFRRSSYNSPLHF.

This chain joins TRBV2 and TRBJ2-1; possible D gene TRBD2, 7 bases. From germline, CDR1 is SNHLY and CDR2 FYNNEI. Trimming took off 4 bases at V and 1 base at J, with 11 bases between the two ends. This CDR3 has 15 residues. For the CDR3, the DNA is TGTGCCAGCAGTGGGGCGGGGGCGTCCTACAATGAGCAGTTCTTC. Translated: CASSGAGASYNEQFF.

The chain joins TRBV7-2 to TRBJ2-7, with a tentative D call TRBD2 (7 bases). V was trimmed by 7 bases and J by 2 bases, leaving 21 bases between them. Germline V gives CDR1 SGHTA, CDR2 FQGNSA. The CDR3 length is 16 residues. CDR3 sequence reads: CASTNQLGGGPYEQYF. CDR3 in DNA: TGTGCCAGCACCAATCAATTGGGAGGGGGGCCCTACGAGCAGTACTTC.

This clone was found a few times. The genes are TRBV5-6 and TRBJ2-5; D ambiguous. CDR1 is SGHDT and CDR2 is YYEEEE in the germline V gene. This CDR3 is 14 amino acids long. V shed 1 base and J shed 7 bases, with 14 bases lying between them. Here the CDR3 DNA reads TGTGCCAGCAGCTTGCGAGTCGGGTTTGCGACCCAGTACTTC. As protein: CASSLRVGFATQYF.

The gene calls are TRBV15 and TRBJ2-5, with D perhaps matching TRBD1 (5 bases). CDR3 size: 19 residues. V dropped 8 bases and J dropped 3 bases, with 31 bases sitting between them. Germline V gene sequence: CDR1 LNHNV, CDR2 YYDKDF (reference sequence). As DNA, the CDR3 is TGTGCCACCTACCCTCGGCGAACGCTGACTGACTTAGGGGAAGAGACCCAGTACTTC. Protein product: CATYPRRTLTDLGEETQYF.

For the CDR3, the DNA is TGTGCCAGCAGCCCATCTAAAGGAAACACCATATATTTT. Amino acid sequence: CASSPSKGNTIYF. V gene TRBV11-2 combines with J gene TRBJ1-3; D call uncertain. The V gene lost 5 bases and the J gene lost 4 bases, with 9 bases spanning the gap. The CDR3 runs to 13 residues. The germline CDR1 and CDR2 sequences are SGHAT and FQNNGV.

This rearrangement joins TRBV9 to TRBJ2-3, with 14 bases aligning to TRBD2. The V gene end was trimmed by 2 bases and the J gene end by 6 bases; junction bases not matched to a gene: 17. The CDR3 contains 20 residues. Germline lookup yields CDR1 SGDLS and CDR2 YYNGEE. CDR3 sequence reads: CASSVSTAGTSGGLRDTQYF. In nucleotides, the CDR3 is TGTGCCAGCAGCGTTTCGACGGCGGGGACTAGCGGGGGCCTTCGGGATACGCAGTATTTT.

The V and J genes are TRBV2 and TRBJ2-1; D is undetermined. The V end was cut by 6 bases, the J end by 4 bases, with 4 bases between. Germline V gene lookup returns CDR1 SNHLY and CDR2 FYNNEI. The CDR3 covers 11 residues. The CDR3 DNA sequence: TGTGCCAGCAGCTATTACAATGAGCAGTTCTTC. Its translation: CASSYYNEQFF.

This clone was seen once. This sequence joins TRBV29-1 and TRBJ2-3; 15 nucleotides agree with TRBD2. CDR1 and CDR2 from the germline V gene are SQVTM and ANQGSEA. The CDR3 runs 17 residues. The trim removed 7 bases at V and 0 bases at J, leaving 8 bases unmatched. The CDR3 DNA reads as TGCAGCGGTTCCGGGACTAGCGGGGGGATGAGCACAGATACGCAGTATTTT. Translation: CSGSGTSGGMSTDTQYF.

The chain links TRBV5-1 to TRBJ2-3; TRBD2 matches 7 bases. The CDR3 spans 16 residues. The germline V gene has CDR1 SGHRS and CDR2 YFSETQ. Losses at the gene ends were 2 bases for V and 3 bases for J; bases not matched to a gene: 9. CDR3 DNA: TGCGCCAGCAGCTTACGAGCTAGCGGCGTGACAGATACGCAGTATTTT. It specifies CASSLRASGVTDTQYF.

The rearrangement uses TRBV6-1 and TRBJ2-7; maybe TRBD1 (6 bases). CDR1 and CDR2 from the germline V gene are MNHNS and SASEGT. The ends were cut back, 4 bases at V and 2 bases at J, with 18 bases in the middle. The CDR3 runs to 16 residues. CDR3 sequence (DNA): TGTGCCAGCAGTGGCGCCCCCGGACAGCTCCCCTACGAGCAGTACTTC. Its translation is CASSGAPGQLPYEQYF.

This rearrangement joins TRBV14 to TRBJ2-4; D is perhaps TRBD1 (5 bases). V was trimmed by 3 bases and J by 3 bases, leaving 30 bases between them. The CDR3 is made up of 21 amino acids. Looked up from germline, CDR1 is SGHDN and CDR2 is FVKESK. This CDR3 reads CASSQTNRQRHNATHKNIQYF. The CDR3 nucleotides read TGTGCCAGCAGCCAGACAAATAGACAGCGACACAACGCTACCCACAAAAACATTCAGTACTTC. Full variable domain (remainder filled in from reference TRBV14 and TRBJ2-4): EAGVTQFPSHSVIEKGQTVTLRCDPISGHDNLYWYRRVMGKEIKFLLHFVKESKQDESGMPNNRFLAERTGGTYSTLKVQPAELEDSGVYFCASSQTNRQRHNATHKNIQYFGAGTRLSVL.

V and J are TRBV5-4 and TRBJ2-3; 8 bases match TRBD1. Germline V CDR1 and CDR2: SGHNT, YYREEE (reference sequence). This CDR3 region has 15 residues. Germline trimming cut 4 bases from V and 2 bases from J; bases unmatched to any gene: 6. The CDR3 DNA is TGTGCCAGCAGCACGGACAGGGACCACACAGATACGCAGTATTTT. Protein product: CASSTDRDHTDTQYF. The full variable domain, its missing parts supplied by reference TRBV5-4 and TRBJ2-3, is ETGVTQSPTHLIKTRGQQVTLRCSSQSGHNTVSWYQQALGQGPQFIFQYYREEENGRGNFPPRFSGLQFPNYSSELNVNALELDDSALYLCASSTDRDHTDTQYFGPGTRLTVL.

V usage is TRBV6-5 and J usage is TRBJ1-1; TRBD1 might be the D (6 bases). CDR3 size: 13 residues. The ends were cut back, 7 bases at V and 5 bases at J, with 14 bases in the middle. Germline V gene data show CDR1 as MNHEY and CDR2 as SVGAGI. The CDR3 DNA sequence: TGTGCCAGCACTGTGGAACAGGGAACTGAAGCTTTCTTT. Translation: CASTVEQGTEAFF.

The rearrangement links TRBV7-9 to TRBJ2-2, with TRBD2 matching 7 bases. Germline lookup yields CDR1 SEHNR and CDR2 FQNEAQ (reference sequence). J gave up 5 bases and V 5 bases, and 8 bases lay outside the gene matches. This CDR3 has 15 residues. In DNA form, the CDR3 reads TGTGCCAGCAGCCTGGAAGTCGGGAGGACCGGGGAGCTGTTTTTT. Translation: CASSLEVGRTGELFF.

The V gene is TRBV28, the J gene TRBJ2-1, with 8 positions matching TRBD2. J gave up 6 bases and V 2 bases, and 15 bases lay outside the gene matches. This CDR3 contains 18 residues. Germline assignment: CDR1 MDHEN and CDR2 SYDVKM. In nucleotides, the CDR3 is TGTGCCAGCAGTTTACCGCCGGGGGGGCCTGTAACTCGCAATGAGCAGTTCTTC. As protein: CASSLPPGGPVTRNEQFF.

V and J are TRBV14 and TRBJ2-1; TRBD2 aligns across 9 bases. This CDR3 comprises 16 residues. Germline-derived CDR1 and CDR2 are SGHDN and FVKESK. V lost 5 bases and J lost 3; bases outside the gene matches: 8. The CDR3 region is CASSGSGGHYYNEQFF. In DNA form, the CDR3 reads TGTGCCAGCAGCGGTAGCGGGGGCCATTACTACAATGAGCAGTTCTTC.

The rearrangement links TRBV5-1 to TRBJ2-3; TRBD2 aligns across 10 bases. CDR1 is SGHRS, CDR2 YFSETQ, per germline. The CDR3 length is 14 residues. Germline trimming cut 7 bases from V and 0 bases from J; bases unmatched to any gene: 2. This CDR3 reads CASLLAGSTDTQYF. Here the CDR3 DNA reads TGCGCCAGCTTACTAGCGGGGAGCACAGATACGCAGTATTTT.